The sequence of this T cell receptor (beta chain) was determined in a study of cytomegalovirus exposure and HLA in healthy donors. The table lists this clone with a few counts. Its antigen is still unknown. From germline, CDR1 is MNHEY and CDR2 SVGAGI. Trimming removed 2 bases from V and 4 bases from J; junction bases left unmatched: 4. The CDR3 is 15 residues long. The study's findings and limits: In a later analysis, the majority of CMV-associated beta chains seemingly showed HLA restriction. The authors enumerated over 150 TCR beta chains as linked to cytomegalovirus.

PCR involved 60 Vbeta and 13 Jbeta primers. Method: immunoSEQ multiplex PCR; TCRdb's copy keeps in-frame clones and lacks some. The sample has tens of thousands of clones; roughly three quarters are singletons. The chain joins TRBV6-5 to TRBJ1-3; 8 bases line up with TRBD1. The sequence came from a man aged 25-45 years in good health and CMV-seronegative. The material sequenced was PBMCs. The CDR3 DNA is TGTGCCAGCAGTTACGCGACAGGGGCGGGAAACACCATATATTTT. Its protein product is CASSYATGAGNTIYF.